One sample yielded the 27 T cell receptor beta chains listed below, sequenced in a study of shared clonotypes between healthy human individuals. Assay: immunoSEQ multiplex PCR; the TCRdb copy retains only in-frame clones and omits some. Of around 2.5 million clones listed, 93% are singletons. What was sequenced was naive CD4+ T cells from PBMCs. Regarding subset: CD45RA+ positively selected. The receptors originated from a man younger than 35 in good health. Some clones in this sample may be carry-over from other donors' samples.

The chain combines TRBV4-1 with TRBJ2-7; D gene unclear. The germline V gene encodes CDR1 MGHRA and CDR2 YSYEKL. There are 13 residues in the CDR3. Trimming removed 3 bases at V and 2 bases at J, with 8 bases between. The CDR3 nucleotides read TGCGCCAGCAGCCACCCCGAGGCCTACGAGCAGTACTTC. This codes for CASSHPEAYEQYF.

The rearrangement joins TRBV6-4 to TRBJ1-1; 7 positions agree with TRBD1. Looked up from germline, CDR1 is MRHNA and CDR2 is SNTAGT. The length of the CDR3 is 19 residues. The V and J ends lost 0 bases and 4 bases, in that order; junction bases with no gene match: 17. The CDR3 DNA reads TGTGCCAGCAGTGACTCCCTCCCTGGCTTTCGACAGGGTGGCACTGAAGCTTTCTTT. It translates to CASSDSLPGFRQGGTEAFF.

This clone appeared once. The chain recombines TRBV13 with TRBJ2-5; D unclear. Germline V gives CDR1 PRHDT, CDR2 FYEKMQ (reference sequence). The length of the CDR3 is 14 residues. Trimming removed 1 base at V and 5 bases at J, with 11 bases between. The CDR3 here is CASSLDKARETQYF. The CDR3 nucleotides are TGTGCCAGCAGCTTAGATAAGGCCCGGGAGACCCAGTACTTC.

The chain links TRBV19 to TRBJ2-1; D is unresolved. CDR1 and CDR2 from the germline V gene are LNHDA and SQIVND (reference sequence). The CDR3 consists of 16 residues. The V end lost 6 bases, the J end lost 6 bases, and 21 bases lay between the germline ends. The CDR3 reads CASRDRNGDSPNEQFF. CDR3 bases: TGTGCCAGTAGGGATCGTAATGGCGACTCGCCCAATGAGCAGTTCTTC.

Concerning this clone: In the same sample, other DNA sequences code for this CDR3. J is TRBJ2-3 and V is TRBV7-2; possible D gene TRBD1, 5 bases. This CDR3 is built from 12 residues. Per germline, CDR1 SGHTA and CDR2 FQGNSA. The V and J ends lost 3 bases and 6 bases respectively, with 7 bases between them. CDR3 in DNA: TGTGCCAGCAGCTTCAGGGCGGATACGCAGTATTTT. Translated: CASSFRADTQYF.

The chain links TRBV9 to TRBJ2-3; tentatively, D is TRBD2 (6 bases). Looked up from germline, CDR1 is SGDLS and CDR2 is YYNGEE. The CDR3 length is 15 residues. Trimming shortened V by 1 base and J by 5 bases, and 14 bases separated the two germline ends. CDR3 sequence reads: CASSVSGREQDTQYF. The CDR3, as DNA: TGTGCCAGCAGCGTAAGTGGTCGGGAGCAAGATACGCAGTATTTT.

This sequence joins TRBV2 and TRBJ1-6; tentatively, D is TRBD1 (6 bases). Per the germline V gene, CDR1 is SNHLY and CDR2 is FYNNEI. Between the trimmed V and J ends, which lost 6 bases and 8 bases, there was a span of 14 bases. The CDR3 loop spans 14 amino acids. The CDR3 loop is CASSNRDTYSPLHF. The CDR3 nucleotides read TGTGCCAGCAGCAATAGGGACACCTATTCACCCCTCCACTTT. Variable domain in full (rest from reference TRBV2 and TRBJ1-6): EPEVTQTPSHQVTQMGQEVILRCVPISNHLYFYWYRQILGQKVEFLVSFYNNEISEKSEIFDDQFSVERPDGSNFTLKIRSTKLEDSAMYFCASSNRDTYSPLHFGNGTRLTVT.

To note about this clone: Other DNA sequences in this sample translate to the same CDR3. The rearrangement joins TRBV11-3 to TRBJ2-2, with D possibly TRBD2 on 6 matching bases. The CDR3 totals 14 residues. V was shortened by 5 bases and J by 1 base, with 8 bases between the two germline ends. The V gene's germline CDR1 is SGHNT and CDR2 YENEEA. Here the CDR3 reads CASSLSGNTGELFF. DNA of the CDR3: TGTGCCAGCAGCCTTAGCGGGAACACCGGGGAGCTGTTTTTT.

This chain connects TRBV19 to TRBJ1-4; D gene ambiguous. The CDR3 consists of 13 residues. Trimming took off 11 bases at V and 4 bases at J, with 14 bases between the two ends. Germline values: CDR1 LNHDA, CDR2 SQIVND (reference sequence). The DNA for the CDR3 is TGTGCCGCCCAAGGGAACCGTAATGAAAAACTGTTTTTT. It encodes CAAQGNRNEKLFF.

The J gene is TRBJ2-7, the V gene TRBV10-3; D is uncertain. V was trimmed by 9 bases and J by 0 bases, leaving 12 bases between them. This CDR3 has 13 amino acids. The V gene's germline CDR1 is ENHRY and CDR2 SYGVKD. CDR3 in amino acids: CAIGSKASYEQYF. CDR3 nucleotides: TGTGCCATAGGTAGTAAGGCCTCCTACGAGCAGTACTTC.

This clone was observed once. The chain uses TRBV13 and TRBJ2-7; D may correspond to TRBD1 or TRBD2 (5 bases each). CDR3 length: 14 amino acids. Looked up from germline, CDR1 is PRHDT and CDR2 is FYEKMQ (reference sequence). V shed 0 bases and J shed 5 bases, with 11 bases lying between them. CDR3 sequence reads: CASSLGHGADEQYF. The CDR3 DNA reads TGTGCCAGCAGCTTAGGCCACGGGGCGGACGAGCAGTACTTC.

This chain joins TRBV10-3 and TRBJ1-5; D perhaps matches TRBD1 (5 bases). The CDR3 is 14 residues long. Trimming pared 1 base from V and 9 bases from J, leaving 13 bases between. Germline CDR1 and CDR2: ENHRY and SYGVKD. The CDR3 loop is CAISELQVVGPQHF. For the CDR3, the DNA is TGTGCCATCAGTGAGTTACAGGTTGTAGGGCCCCAGCATTTT.

The J gene is TRBJ2-7, the V gene TRBV25-1, with TRBD1 identical over 7 bases. The CDR3 covers 15 residues. Trimming cost V 2 bases and J 3 bases; bases outside gene matches: 7. Germline V lookup: CDR1 MGHDK, CDR2 SYGVNS. The CDR3 reads CASSENRGKVYEQYF. CDR3 coding DNA: TGTGCCAGCAGTGAAAACAGGGGAAAAGTCTACGAGCAGTACTTC.

The rearrangement links TRBV6-1 to TRBJ2-5; D ambiguous. Deletions cut 6 bases from V and 1 base from J, with 9 bases between. Germline assignment: CDR1 MNHNS and CDR2 SASEGT. The CDR3 is 13 residues long. CDR3 nucleotide sequence: TGTGCCAGCAGACGACATATCCAAGAGACCCAGTACTTC. This translates into CASRRHIQETQYF.

The gene calls are TRBV7-8 and TRBJ2-4; the D call may be TRBD1 or TRBD2 (5 bases each). The CDR3 totals 16 residues. The V gene's germline CDR1 is SGHVS and CDR2 FQNEAQ. V was cut by 1 base and J by 5 bases, with 15 bases left in between. The CDR3 here is CASSLEAGTRENIQYF. Written as DNA, the CDR3 is TGTGCCAGCAGCTTAGAGGCCGGGACGAGGGAAAACATTCAGTACTTC.

J is TRBJ2-2 and V is TRBV7-9; 7 bases are a match to TRBD1. V was clipped by 5 bases and J by 3 bases; unmatched bases: 3. Per the germline V gene, CDR1 is SEHNR and CDR2 is FQNEAQ (reference sequence). This CDR3 is built from 14 residues. The CDR3 coding sequence is TGTGCCAGCAGCCAGGGACAGTACACCGGGGAGCTGTTTTTT. Translation: CASSQGQYTGELFF.

The chain is built from TRBV27 and TRBJ1-1, with 9 bases identical to TRBD1. This CDR3 comprises 16 residues. The germline V gene encodes CDR1 MNHEY and CDR2 SMNVEV (reference sequence). The V and J ends lost 6 bases and 0 bases, in that order; junction bases with no gene match: 8. Here the CDR3 DNA reads TGTGCCAGCAGCAGCTGGGACAGGGCCTTGAACACTGAAGCTTTCTTT. Its translation is CASSSWDRALNTEAFF.

The rearrangement links TRBV2 to TRBJ2-2; 8 bases map to TRBD2. The CDR3 extends over 13 amino acids. The V and J ends lost 6 bases and 4 bases, in that order; junction bases with no gene match: 1. Germline assignment: CDR1 SNHLY and CDR2 FYNNEI. The DNA for the CDR3 is TGTGCCAGCAGCGGACTAGCCACCGGGGAGCTGTTTTTT. Translating gives CASSGLATGELFF.

Remarks on this clone: The sample contains more than one DNA sequence encoding this CDR3. J is TRBJ2-7 and V is TRBV5-1, with 12 positions matching TRBD1. Germline CDR1 SGHRS, CDR2 YFSETQ. This CDR3 contains 14 residues. Trimming took 7 bases from V and 4 from J; bases not matched to a gene: 6. The CDR3 loop reads CASGPGQGAYEQYF. The CDR3 DNA follows: TGCGCCAGCGGGCCGGGACAGGGGGCTTACGAGCAGTACTTC.

This clone has only one observation. The chain recombines TRBV15 with TRBJ2-5; the match to TRBD1 covers 8 bases. The V gene's germline CDR1 is LNHNV and CDR2 YYDKDF (reference sequence). J lost 3 bases, V lost 0 bases, and 9 bases had no gene match. The CDR3 is 17 amino acids. CDR3 coding DNA: TGTGCCACCAGCAGAGATCCCCCCGAGACAGGGGAAGAGACCCAGTACTTC. It codes for CATSRDPPETGEETQYF.

This chain connects TRBV19 to TRBJ2-7; D may be TRBD1 or TRBD2 (6 bases each). Germline V gene data show CDR1 as LNHDA and CDR2 as SQIVND (reference sequence). The CDR3 spans 14 residues. Trimming cost V 6 bases and J 3 bases, with 15 bases left between them. The CDR3 DNA reads TGTGCCAGTAGACCCCCGGGGGCAGTCTACGAGCAGTACTTC. This encodes CASRPPGAVYEQYF.

The chain joins TRBV7-6 to TRBJ2-3; no definite D call. The length of the CDR3 is 15 residues. Germline assignment: CDR1 SGHVS and CDR2 FNYEAQ. The V gene lost 2 bases and the J gene lost 1 base, with 10 bases spanning the gap. The CDR3 bases are TGTGCCAGCAGCTTATCGGACCGGGGCACAGATACGCAGTATTTT. Its protein is CASSLSDRGTDTQYF.

The chain uses TRBV5-1 and TRBJ2-3, with D unclear. V dropped 1 base and J dropped 0 bases, with 9 bases sitting between them. The CDR3 totals 15 residues. The germline V gene encodes CDR1 SGHRS and CDR2 YFSETQ. The CDR3 nucleotides are TGCGCCAGCAGCTTGACAACCACTAGCACAGATACGCAGTATTTT. The encoded protein is CASSLTTTSTDTQYF.

The chain joins TRBV18 to TRBJ2-3, with 10 nucleotides matching TRBD1. Germline CDR1 reads KGHSH; CDR2 reads LQKENI. V was clipped by 2 bases and J by 4 bases; unmatched bases: 9. The CDR3 has 17 amino acids. CDR3 sequence: CASSPTRTGGGADTQYF. CDR3 sequence (DNA): TGTGCCAGCTCACCAACAAGGACAGGGGGAGGTGCAGATACGCAGTATTTT.

The V call is TRBV5-1, the J call TRBJ2-4; unclear D gene. This CDR3 has 15 residues. Trimming stripped 4 bases from V and 3 bases from J, with 14 bases between. Germline assignment: CDR1 SGHRS and CDR2 YFSETQ. CDR3 protein: CASSHTSSSKNIQYF. CDR3 DNA sequence: TGCGCCAGCAGCCATACCAGTAGTAGCAAAAACATTCAGTACTTC.

The rearrangement joins TRBV5-4 to TRBJ2-7; D gene ambiguous. There are 14 residues in the CDR3. Germline V gene data show CDR1 as SGHNT and CDR2 as YYREEE (reference sequence). Trimming shortened V by 7 bases and J by 1 base, and 15 bases separated the two germline ends. CDR3 coding DNA: TGTGCCAGCGGTGTTTTAGGGCAGTCCTACGAGCAGTACTTC. This sequence encodes CASGVLGQSYEQYF.

The rearrangement links TRBV7-8 to TRBJ1-2; D unresolved. Deletions cut 5 bases from V and 8 bases from J, with 18 bases between. The CDR3 is made up of 14 amino acids. Germline V lookup: CDR1 SGHVS, CDR2 FQNEAQ. Here the CDR3 reads CASSQGSRFYGYTF. As DNA, the CDR3 is TGTGCCAGCAGCCAAGGGAGCAGGTTCTACGGCTACACCTTC. The variable domain in full, with the rest retrieved from reference TRBV7-8 and TRBJ1-2, is GAGVSQSPRYKVAKRGQDVALRCDPISGHVSLFWYQQALGQGPEFLTYFQNEAQLDKSGLPSDRFFAERPEGSVSTLKIQRTQQEDSAVYLCASSQGSRFYGYTFGSGTRLTVV.